Listed below are T cell receptor beta chains from one sample, sequenced in a study of cytomegalovirus exposure and HLA in healthy donors. Method: immunoSEQ multiplex PCR; TCRdb's copy keeps in-frame clones and lacks some. Among some 220,000 clones listed, around 88% were seen once. Sequenced material: PBMCs. The receptors originated from a young woman in good health and CMV-seronegative. CDR3s include the opening cysteine and the closing phenylalanine or tryptophan. The D gene is left open where the match is weak. Size is stated for part of the rows, as once, few or many counts, or as a class when the clone is expanded.

CDR3,DNA,length,D,size,J,V
CASSYGEAGGVNEQFF,TGTGCCAGCAGTTATGGGGAGGCTGGGGGGGTTAATGAGCAGTTCTTC,16,TRBD2,.,TRBJ2-1,TRBV25-1
CASTLNSGTDNEQFF,TGTGCCAGCACCCTCAACAGCGGGACTGACAATGAGCAGTTCTTC,15,TRBD2,.,TRBJ2-1,TRBV27
CASSSQGQGSQQYF,TGTGCCAGTAGTAGCCAGGGACAGGGGTCCCAGCAGTACTTC,14,TRBD1,.,TRBJ2-7,TRBV19
CASSVARTDTQYF,TGTGCCAGCAGCGTGGCCCGCACAGATACGCAGTATTTT,13,.,.,TRBJ2-3,TRBV9
CATQWTAGSNNEQFF,TGTGCCACCCAGTGGACAGCGGGGTCCAACAATGAGCAGTTCTTC,15,.,few,TRBJ2-1,TRBV2
CASSPRGRVAFF,TGTGCCAGCTCCCCGCGGGGCCGGGTGGCTTTCTTT,12,.,.,TRBJ1-1,TRBV18
CASSRITTNAKGRGSEAFF,TGTGCCAGCAGCAGAATCACAACGAACGCGAAAGGGAGGGGGTCTGAAGCTTTCTTT,19,.,.,TRBJ1-1,TRBV4-2
CASSGRGRGEAFF,TGCGCCAGCAGTGGACGGGGGAGGGGTGAAGCTTTCTTT,13,.,few,TRBJ1-1,TRBV10-2
CASSIGAARYGYTF,TGTGCCAGTAGTATAGGGGCAGCTCGCTATGGCTACACCTTC,14,.,.,TRBJ1-2,TRBV19
CASSVGGDTEAFF,TGCGCCAGCAGTGTGGGAGGGGACACTGAAGCTTTCTTT,13,.,once,TRBJ1-1,TRBV10-2
CASSPGLAVTGEQYF,TGTGCCAGCAGCCCGGGACTAGCGGTGACGGGAGAGCAGTACTTC,15,TRBD2,.,TRBJ2-7,TRBV5-4
CASTSERYGYTF,TGTGCCAGCACCTCGGAGAGGTATGGCTACACCTTC,12,.,.,TRBJ1-2,TRBV28
CSARDFDEQFF,TGCAGTGCTAGAGATTTCGATGAGCAGTTCTTC,11,.,once,TRBJ2-1,TRBV20-1
CASSQDRHYGYTF,TGTGCCAGCAGTCAGGACAGGCACTATGGCTACACCTTC,13,TRBD1,.,TRBJ1-2,TRBV7-2
CAISESERPLGLGAIYF,TGTGCCATCAGTGAGTCAGAGCGACCGTTGGGACTTGGTGCCATATATTTT,17,.,.,TRBJ1-3,TRBV10-3
CASSRADSFYEQYF,TGTGCCAGCAGCCGAGCGGACAGCTTCTACGAGCAGTACTTC,14,.,.,TRBJ2-7,TRBV7-2
CASAAETQYF,TGTGCCAGTGCCGCGGAGACCCAGTACTTC,10,.,few,TRBJ2-5,TRBV2
CASSFYHSDRPEGYGYTF,TGTGCCAGCAGCTTCTACCACTCGGACAGGCCAGAGGGCTATGGCTACACCTTC,18,TRBD1,.,TRBJ1-2,TRBV7-2
CASSPGQGSRNTIYF,TGTGCCAGCAGCCCTGGACAGGGGAGCCGAAACACCATATATTTT,15,TRBD1,.,TRBJ1-3,TRBV7-9
CASSESSGRAEQFF,TGTGCCAGCAGTGAGTCTAGCGGCAGGGCGGAGCAGTTCTTC,14,TRBD2,.,TRBJ2-1,TRBV2
CASSLSRGSFGNEQFF,TGTGCCAGCAGCTTAAGTCGCGGGAGTTTCGGTAATGAGCAGTTCTTC,16,TRBD2,.,TRBJ2-1,TRBV11-3
CASSFRTGHNEQFF,TGTGCCAGCAGCTTCAGGACAGGTCACAATGAGCAGTTCTTC,14,TRBD1,once,TRBJ2-1,TRBV5-4
CASSLSQDSGNTIYF,TGCGCCAGCAGCTTGAGTCAAGATAGCGGAAACACCATATATTTT,15,.,.,TRBJ1-3,TRBV5-1
CASSRSSDGGRGYTF,TGTGCCAGCTCACGTTCATCCGACGGCGGCCGTGGCTACACCTTC,15,.,.,TRBJ1-2,TRBV18
CASSLSGISYEQYF,TGTGCCAGCAGCTTATCGGGGATCTCCTACGAGCAGTACTTC,14,.,.,TRBJ2-7,TRBV7-2
CASSHLAGTSYEQYF,TGCGCCAGCAGCCACCTAGCGGGGACCTCCTACGAGCAGTACTTC,15,TRBD2,.,TRBJ2-7,TRBV4-1
CASSLGLGLAGTGELFF,TGCGCCAGCAGCTTGGGGCTGGGACTAGCGGGTACCGGGGAGCTGTTTTTT,17,TRBD2,.,TRBJ2-2,TRBV5-1
CASSVEPGGNYEQYF,TGTGCCAGCAGCGTAGAACCGGGGGGGAATTACGAGCAGTACTTC,15,TRBD2,.,TRBJ2-7,TRBV9
CAISDMRSSTDTQYF,TGTGCCATCAGTGATATGAGAAGTTCCACAGATACGCAGTATTTT,15,.,.,TRBJ2-3,TRBV10-3
CASSILSNTGELFF,TGTGCCAGTAGTATTCTGTCGAACACCGGGGAGCTGTTTTTT,14,.,.,TRBJ2-2,TRBV19
CASSPGTGVGEQYF,TGTGCCAGCAGTCCCGGGACAGGGGTTGGCGAGCAGTACTTC,14,TRBD1,.,TRBJ2-7,TRBV27
CASSYSRRLDTEAFF,TGTGCCAGCAGTTACTCGAGGAGGTTGGACACTGAAGCTTTCTTT,15,.,.,TRBJ1-1,TRBV6-5
CASSVVSGTNTGELFF,TGTGCCAGCAGCGTAGTAAGCGGGACAAACACCGGGGAGCTGTTTTTT,16,.,.,TRBJ2-2,TRBV9
CASSPYRAREQYF,TGTGCCAGCAGCCCATACAGAGCAAGGGAGCAGTACTTC,13,.,.,TRBJ2-7,TRBV11-2
CASSHAYTAGSSYNEQFF,TGCGCCAGCAGCCATGCCTACACAGCGGGGAGCTCCTACAATGAGCAGTTCTTC,18,TRBD2,.,TRBJ2-1,TRBV4-1
CASSTKGDNEKLFF,TGTGCCAGTAGTACAAAGGGGGATAATGAAAAACTGTTTTTT,14,.,.,TRBJ1-4,TRBV19
CASSLRRDPGNTIYF,TGTGCCAGCAGCTTAAGGAGGGATCCAGGAAACACCATATATTTT,15,.,few,TRBJ1-3,TRBV7-9
CASSPPGLSVAF,TGTGCCAGCAGCCCCCCGGGACTTAGCGTCGCCTTC,12,.,once,TRBJ1-2,TRBV7-9
CASSERLAGEWDVKNIQYF,TGTGCCAGCAGTGAAAGGCTAGCGGGAGAATGGGATGTCAAAAACATTCAGTACTTC,19,TRBD2,.,TRBJ2-4,TRBV2
CASSSTGTGGLGYTF,TGTGCCAGCAGCTCAACCGGGACAGGGGGCCTCGGCTACACCTTC,15,TRBD1,.,TRBJ1-2,TRBV5-8
CASSLEARNTEAFF,TGTGCCAGCAGTCTCGAGGCCAGGAACACTGAAGCTTTCTTT,14,.,.,TRBJ1-1,TRBV7-9
CASSLDSHEQYF,TGTGCCAGCAGCTTAGATAGTCACGAGCAGTACTTC,12,.,.,TRBJ2-7,TRBV7-2
CATSRDGRGSNEQFF,TGTGCCACCAGCAGAGATGGCAGGGGAAGCAATGAGCAGTTCTTC,15,.,.,TRBJ2-1,TRBV15
CASRRDSATGELFF,TGTGCCAGCAGGAGAGACAGCGCTACCGGGGAGCTGTTTTTT,14,.,.,TRBJ2-2,TRBV2
CASSGGSTRDRNNEQFF,TGTGCCAGCAGTGGGGGGAGCACGCGGGATCGGAACAATGAGCAGTTCTTC,17,.,.,TRBJ2-1,TRBV27
CASRGGLAGVYEQYF,TGTGCCAGCAGGGGGGGACTAGCGGGAGTTTACGAGCAGTACTTC,15,TRBD2,.,TRBJ2-7,TRBV6-5
CASSSGGALKTQYF,TGTGCCAGCAGCTCCGGGGGGGCTTTAAAGACCCAGTACTTC,14,TRBD2,.,TRBJ2-5,TRBV7-2
CASSLWTSGGHETQYF,TGTGCCAGCAGCCTCTGGACTAGCGGGGGGCACGAGACCCAGTACTTC,16,TRBD2,once,TRBJ2-5,TRBV7-2
CASSETLGLYEQYF,TGTGCCAGCAGTGAGACTCTGGGGCTCTACGAGCAGTACTTC,14,.,few,TRBJ2-7,TRBV2
CASSLSGGASTDTQYF,TGCGCCAGCAGCTTGTCCGGGGGAGCTAGCACAGATACGCAGTATTTT,16,.,.,TRBJ2-3,TRBV5-1